The 16 T cell receptor beta chains below were found in one sample sequenced in a study of T-cell memory formation after mild COVID-19. TCRdb itself ran the 5' RACE reads through MiXCR, one entry per CDR3 protein. The sample yields 200,000 to 300,000 distinct CDR3 sequences, roughly a tenth seen once. Sequenced input: PBMCs or a T cell subset sorted from them (not recorded which). Receptor source: a man younger than 35 who had mild COVID-19 (a few samples of this study predate the infection). Cell type and time point are not known.

In its sample, this clonotype was seen many times. V usage is TRBV5-1 and J usage is TRBJ1-2; 7 bases align to TRBD1. Trimming cost V 2 bases and J 0 bases; bases outside gene matches: 4. This CDR3 comprises 15 residues. Germline CDR1 is SGHRS and CDR2 is YFSETQ. In nucleotides, the CDR3 is TGCGCCAGCAGCTTACGGGGGACAGCTAACTATGGCTACACCTTC. Amino acids: CASSLRGTANYGYTF.

The rearrangement uses TRBV28 and TRBJ1-6; 8 bases line up with TRBD1. J gave up 0 bases and V 6 bases, and 10 bases lay outside the gene matches. The CDR3 consists of 18 residues. In germline, CDR1 is MDHEN, CDR2 SYDVKM. CDR3 nucleotide sequence: TGTGCCAGCAGCCCCTACGACAGGGGCTACTCCTATAATTCACCCCTCCACTTT. Amino acid sequence: CASSPYDRGYSYNSPLHF.

This chain links TRBV7-2 with TRBJ1-2; 8 bases agree with TRBD1. The V gene end was trimmed by 8 bases and the J gene end by 4 bases; junction bases not matched to a gene: 3. This CDR3 spans 12 amino acids. Per the germline V gene, CDR1 is SGHTA and CDR2 is FQGNSA. CDR3 nucleotides: TGTGCCAGCGGAGGACAGGGCTATGGCTACACCTTC. Translation: CASGGQGYGYTF.

In this sample, this clonotype turned up many times. The chain uses TRBV5-1 and TRBJ1-2; D possibly corresponds to TRBD1 (5 bases). The CDR3 covers 17 residues. V lost 4 bases, J lost 2 bases, and 21 bases lay in between. Germline CDR1 is SGHRS and CDR2 is YFSETQ. CDR3 DNA sequence: TGCGCCAGCAGCCGAGGGGAAGGTGGGAGGCAGAACTATGGCTACACCTTC. As protein: CASSRGEGGRQNYGYTF.

This clonotype showed up just a few times. This chain connects TRBV11-2 to TRBJ1-6; D ambiguous. The CDR3 covers 13 residues. Between the trimmed V and J ends, which lost 3 bases and 4 bases, there was a span of 4 bases. Germline CDR1 reads SGHAT; CDR2 reads FQNNGV. In DNA, the CDR3 is TGTGCCAGCAGCTTCGGATATAATTCACCCCTCCACTTT. It encodes CASSFGYNSPLHF.

The V gene is TRBV27, the J gene TRBJ1-5; weak D call: TRBD1 (5 bases). The CDR3 contains 17 residues. Germline assignment: CDR1 MNHEY and CDR2 SMNVEV (reference sequence). Trimming removed 4 bases at V and 4 bases at J, with 20 bases between. The DNA of the CDR3 is TGTGCCAGCAGTTATCAGGGAGCGAGGGGCCGTAATCAGCCCCAGCATTTT. Encoded protein: CASSYQGARGRNQPQHF.

V and J are TRBV23-1 and TRBJ2-4; D might be TRBD2 (5 bases). TRBV23-1 has ORF status, its function being uncertain. Trimming took 3 bases from V and 0 from J, leaving 12 bases between them. This CDR3 contains 16 residues. The CDR3 region has the DNA TGCGCCAGCAGTCACGGGGAGATCCTAGCCAAAAACATTCAGTACTTC. Its protein is CASSHGEILAKNIQYF.

V gene TRBV25-1 combines with J gene TRBJ2-3; TRBD2 is a possible D gene (6 bases). This CDR3 is built from 15 residues. Trimming shortened V by 6 bases and J by 1 base, and 14 bases separated the two germline ends. Per germline, CDR1 MGHDK and CDR2 SYGVNS. This chain's CDR3 is CASRNAGYGTDTQYF. The DNA of the CDR3 is TGTGCCAGCAGAAACGCGGGGTATGGCACAGATACGCAGTATTTT.

This clonotype has just a few counts. The chain employs TRBV29-1 and TRBJ2-3; D gene uncertain. Germline V lookup: CDR1 SQVTM, CDR2 ANQGSEA. Trimming took 1 base from V and 0 from J, leaving 17 bases between them. This CDR3 spans 17 amino acids. The CDR3 DNA reads TGCAGCGTTGAAGGGGGTCTTGGATTTCGGAGCACAGATACGCAGTATTTT. Translation: CSVEGGLGFRSTDTQYF.

The V gene is TRBV6-2 or TRBV6-3, the J gene TRBJ1-2, with 7 bases lining up with TRBD1. Trimming took 0 bases from V and 7 from J; bases not matched to a gene: 2. The germline gives CDR1 MNHEY, CDR2 SVGEGT. This CDR3 contains 13 residues. The CDR3 nucleotides read TGTGCCAGCAGTTACTCAGGGGGCGTTGGCTACACCTTC. This sequence encodes CASSYSGGVGYTF.

The gene calls are TRBV6-1 and TRBJ2-7, with a weak D call TRBD1 (7 bases). The CDR3 totals 14 residues. Germline CDR1 MNHNS, CDR2 SASEGT. V was trimmed by 1 base and J by 6 bases, leaving 13 bases between them. The CDR3 nucleotides read TGTGCCAGCAGTGAAGTTGGGCAGGGGGGCGAGCAGTACTTC. It yields the protein CASSEVGQGGEQYF.

This chain connects TRBV9 to TRBJ1-2, with TRBD1 matching over 7 bases. Per germline, CDR1 SGDLS and CDR2 YYNGEE. This CDR3 region has 17 residues. The J segment lost 0 bases and the V segment lost 0 bases, leaving 8 bases of the junction unmatched. As DNA, the CDR3 is TGTGCCAGCAGCGTAGAGGGGGCTTGGACCGCTAACTATGGCTACACCTTC. Amino acids: CASSVEGAWTANYGYTF. The full variable domain, in which reference TRBV9 and TRBJ1-2 provide the parts outside the CDR3, is DSGVTQTPKHLITATGQRVTLRCSPRSGDLSVYWYQQSLDQGLQFLIQYYNGEERAKGNILERFSAQQFPDLHSELNLSSLELGDSALYFCASSVEGAWTANYGYTFGSGTRLTVV.

The chain recombines TRBV4-3 with TRBJ1-1; the D gene is possibly TRBD1 (5 bases). The CDR3 is 13 amino acids. CDR1 LGHNA and CDR2 YSLEER come from the germline V gene. Trimming took 2 bases from V and 8 from J, leaving 12 bases between them. CDR3: CASSQPGGAEAFF. CDR3 DNA sequence: TGCGCCAGCAGCCAACCCGGGGGTGCCGAAGCTTTCTTT.

The sample holds a few counts of this clonotype. The rearrangement links TRBV7-9 to TRBJ2-7; a possible D gene is TRBD2 (6 bases). Between the trimmed V and J ends, which lost 3 bases and 3 bases, there was a span of 12 bases. The CDR3 runs 14 residues. Per the germline V gene, CDR1 is SEHNR and CDR2 is FQNEAQ (reference sequence). CDR3: CASSLGGTRYEQYF. The CDR3 DNA is TGTGCCAGCAGCTTGGGGGGTACCCGCTACGAGCAGTACTTC. Variable domain in full (rest from reference TRBV7-9 and TRBJ2-7): DTGVSQNPRHKITKRGQNVTFRCDPISEHNRLYWYRQTLGQGPEFLTYFQNEAQLEKSRLLSDRFSAERPKGSFSTLEIQRTEQGDSAMYLCASSLGGTRYEQYFGPGTRLTVT.

At least ten counts were recorded for this clonotype. This chain connects TRBV27 to TRBJ1-6; perhaps TRBD1 as D (5 bases). The length of the CDR3 is 12 residues. The germline V and J ends were trimmed by 7 bases and 10 bases, with 11 bases remaining between them. CDR1 is MNHEY and CDR2 is SMNVEV in the germline V gene (reference sequence). CDR3: CASKGVGSPLHF. The CDR3 nucleotides are TGTGCCAGCAAAGGGGTAGGGTCACCCCTCCACTTT.

This chain uses TRBV5-1 with TRBJ2-2; 9 nucleotides align to TRBD1. V shed 4 bases and J 4 bases; nucleotides not matched to a gene: 5. Per the germline V gene, CDR1 is SGHRS and CDR2 is YFSETQ. The length of the CDR3 is 15 residues. The DNA of the CDR3 is TGCGCCAGCAGCGCCCGACAGGGGGGCACCGGGGAGCTGTTTTTT. It translates to CASSARQGGTGELFF.